The clone carrying this T cell receptor beta chain was picked up many times. The data were obtained in a study of regulatory T cells in long-lasting Graves disease. As for the study in general: The study counted Graves' disease as persistent given over 5 years of antithyroid drugs and positive TSH receptor antibodies.

In building TCR beta libraries, iRepertoire HTBI primers were used together with Arm-PCR of CDR3 regions. TCRdb itself ran the multiplex PCR reads through MiXCR, one entry per CDR3 protein. The sample includes more than 350,000 distinct CDR3 sequences, roughly 23% of them seen just once. V shed 5 bases, J shed 0 bases, and the junction held 3 bases outside the gene matches. CDR1 is MNHNS, CDR2 SASEGT, per germline. The CDR3 totals 16 residues. The time point is: persistent/refractory GD, antithyroid drugs over 5 years with positive TRAb. From PBMCs, RNA was extracted and then used to make the TCR library. EDTA tubes were used for drawing around 9.7 milliliters of peripheral blood.

The clonotype was recovered from a female donor with Graves disease. V and J are TRBV6-1 and TRBJ1-5, with TRBD1 identical over 11 bases. Sequenced here: peripheral blood mononuclear cells (PBMCs), sampled when the disease was refractory, from a patient treated with antithyroid drugs. CDR3 sequence reads: CASSTGTGGSNQPQHF. The CDR3 DNA follows: TGTGCCAGCAGTACGGGGACAGGGGGTAGCAATCAGCCCCAGCATTTT.